The rows below give T cell receptor beta chains drawn from one sample of a study of blood T cell repertoires in COVID-19. TCRdb keeps only in-frame clones here, not all; method: immunoSEQ multiplex PCR. The sample records around 110,000 clones, about 80% being singletons. Input material: peripheral blood. These receptors originate from a man aged 70 or older with active or convalescent COVID-19. Each CDR3 is given with its conserved first and last residue. The D gene is left open where the match is weak. Clone size is shown for a subset of rows, as once, few, many or a class of expanded clone.

j_call: TRBJ2-2; v_call: TRBV2; d_call: TRBD1; clone_size: few; cdr3_nt: TGTGCCAGCAGTCCCGGGACAGGGGGTGGGGAGCTGTTTTTT; cdr3_aa: CASSPGTGGGELFF
j_call: TRBJ1-5; v_call: TRBV24-1; d_call: TRBD1; clone_size: -; cdr3_nt: TGTGCCACCAGTGATCCCGGGACAGGGGCCGAAGGTCAGCCCCAGCATTTT; cdr3_aa: CATSDPGTGAEGQPQHF
j_call: TRBJ2-1; v_call: TRBV11-3; d_call: -; clone_size: -; cdr3_nt: TGTGCCAGCAGCTTCACCCACCCCGGTGAGCAGTTCTTC; cdr3_aa: CASSFTHPGEQFF
j_call: TRBJ2-7; v_call: TRBV30; d_call: -; clone_size: -; cdr3_nt: TGTGCCTGGAGTGACAGGGCCTACGAGCAGTACTTC; cdr3_aa: CAWSDRAYEQYF
j_call: TRBJ1-6; v_call: TRBV6-2/TRBV6-3; d_call: -; clone_size: -; cdr3_nt: TGTGCCAGCAGTTGGGCAAACTCACCCCTCCACTTT; cdr3_aa: CASSWANSPLHF
j_call: TRBJ1-5; v_call: TRBV3-1/TRBV3-2; d_call: TRBD1; clone_size: -; cdr3_nt: TGTGCCAGCAGCCAAGATGCGCCATGGTCGGGACAGGGGAATCAGCCCCAGCATTTT; cdr3_aa: CASSQDAPWSGQGNQPQHF
j_call: TRBJ2-7; v_call: TRBV5-6; d_call: -; clone_size: -; cdr3_nt: TGTGCCAGCAGCTTGGGAGTGGGGCTCGACGAGCAGTACTTC; cdr3_aa: CASSLGVGLDEQYF
j_call: TRBJ1-2; v_call: TRBV6-2/TRBV6-3; d_call: -; clone_size: -; cdr3_nt: TGTGCCAGCAGCAACGAGGGCGGCTATGGCTACACCTTC; cdr3_aa: CASSNEGGYGYTF
j_call: TRBJ1-4; v_call: TRBV7-2; d_call: -; clone_size: -; cdr3_nt: TGTGCCAGCAGCCCCTGGGGGGTGCGGGAAAAACTGTTTTTT; cdr3_aa: CASSPWGVREKLFF
j_call: TRBJ2-5; v_call: TRBV30; d_call: TRBD1; clone_size: -; cdr3_nt: TGTGCCTGGAGATCAGGGGGCTGTTCGGAGACCCAGTACTTC; cdr3_aa: CAWRSGGCSETQYF
j_call: TRBJ2-7; v_call: TRBV5-4; d_call: TRBD2; clone_size: few; cdr3_nt: TGTGCCAGCAACGCCGGGACTAGCGGGCGAACCTACGAGCAGTACTTC; cdr3_aa: CASNAGTSGRTYEQYF
j_call: TRBJ2-1; v_call: TRBV9; d_call: -; clone_size: -; cdr3_nt: TGTGCCAGCAGCGTAGCGGAGGGTTGGGACCAGTTCTTC; cdr3_aa: CASSVAEGWDQFF
j_call: TRBJ2-7; v_call: TRBV11-3; d_call: -; clone_size: -; cdr3_nt: TGTGCCAGCAGCACCCTGACGGGAGCTTACGAGCAGTACTTC; cdr3_aa: CASSTLTGAYEQYF
j_call: TRBJ2-3; v_call: TRBV6-4; d_call: -; clone_size: -; cdr3_nt: TGTGCCAGCAGTGATCGGGGGATTCGGGATACGCAGTATTTT; cdr3_aa: CASSDRGIRDTQYF
j_call: TRBJ1-2; v_call: TRBV9; d_call: TRBD1; clone_size: -; cdr3_nt: TGTGCCAGCAGCGTTAGGACAGGGGGAGAAGGCTACACCTTC; cdr3_aa: CASSVRTGGEGYTF
j_call: TRBJ2-3; v_call: TRBV11-3; d_call: TRBD2; clone_size: -; cdr3_nt: TGTGCCAGCAGCTCACTAGCGGGAACAATCCAAGATACGCAGTATTTT; cdr3_aa: CASSSLAGTIQDTQYF
j_call: TRBJ2-7; v_call: TRBV7-9; d_call: -; clone_size: -; cdr3_nt: TGTGCCAGCAGCTTCGGCGAAGGGGTCCACGAGCAGTACTTC; cdr3_aa: CASSFGEGVHEQYF
j_call: TRBJ2-3; v_call: TRBV5-1; d_call: TRBD1; clone_size: -; cdr3_nt: TGCGCCAGCAGCTTGGGACAGGGCGGCACAGATACGCAGTATTTT; cdr3_aa: CASSLGQGGTDTQYF
j_call: TRBJ1-3; v_call: TRBV28; d_call: -; clone_size: -; cdr3_nt: TGTGCCAGCCAAAAAGCTAACTCTGGAAACACCATATATTTT; cdr3_aa: CASQKANSGNTIYF
j_call: TRBJ1-1; v_call: TRBV5-4; d_call: TRBD1; clone_size: -; cdr3_nt: TGTGCCAGCAGCTCACCTCCGGGACAGGGGGACACTGAAGCTTTCTTT; cdr3_aa: CASSSPPGQGDTEAFF
j_call: TRBJ2-7; v_call: TRBV11-1; d_call: -; clone_size: -; cdr3_nt: TGTGCCAGCAGCTTAATCGGCCAGGACAGAAGCTACGAGCAGTACTTC; cdr3_aa: CASSLIGQDRSYEQYF
j_call: TRBJ1-6; v_call: TRBV7-3; d_call: -; clone_size: -; cdr3_nt: TGTGCCAGCAGCTTATTAGGCAGGGGCGGTTCACCCCTCCACTTT; cdr3_aa: CASSLLGRGGSPLHF
j_call: TRBJ1-1; v_call: TRBV5-1; d_call: -; clone_size: -; cdr3_nt: TGCGCCAGCAGCTCAGGGGCTGGGAACACTGAAGCTTTCTTT; cdr3_aa: CASSSGAGNTEAFF
j_call: TRBJ1-2; v_call: TRBV11-2; d_call: -; clone_size: -; cdr3_nt: TGTGCCAGCAGCTTAGAACCAGGCCTCTATGGCTACACCTTC; cdr3_aa: CASSLEPGLYGYTF
j_call: TRBJ1-2; v_call: TRBV25-1; d_call: -; clone_size: -; cdr3_nt: TGTGCCAGCAGCGGACTGGTATGGGGCTACACCTTC; cdr3_aa: CASSGLVWGYTF
j_call: TRBJ2-7; v_call: TRBV27; d_call: -; clone_size: -; cdr3_nt: TGTGCCAGCAGTCGTAGACAAACAACCTTCTCCTACGAGCAGTACTTC; cdr3_aa: CASSRRQTTFSYEQYF
j_call: TRBJ1-2; v_call: TRBV6-5; d_call: -; clone_size: -; cdr3_nt: TGTGCCAGCAGATACGACAGTAACTATGGCTACACCTTC; cdr3_aa: CASRYDSNYGYTF
j_call: TRBJ2-5; v_call: TRBV9; d_call: TRBD2; clone_size: -; cdr3_nt: TGTGCCAGCAGCGTAGGGGAGGGTCACGAGACCCAGTACTTC; cdr3_aa: CASSVGEGHETQYF